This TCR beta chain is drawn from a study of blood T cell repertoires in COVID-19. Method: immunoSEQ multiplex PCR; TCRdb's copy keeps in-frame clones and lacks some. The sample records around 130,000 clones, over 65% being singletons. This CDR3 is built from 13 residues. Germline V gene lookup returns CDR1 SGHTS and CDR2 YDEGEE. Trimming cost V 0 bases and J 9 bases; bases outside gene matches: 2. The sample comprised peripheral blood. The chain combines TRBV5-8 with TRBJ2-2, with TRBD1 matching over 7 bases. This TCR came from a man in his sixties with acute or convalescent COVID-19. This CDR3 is CASSLAGGRELFF. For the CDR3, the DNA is TGTGCCAGCAGCTTGGCAGGGGGACGGGAGCTGTTTTTT.